A single sample is the source of the 23 T cell receptor beta chains below, sequenced in a study of T-cell memory formation after mild COVID-19. TCRdb processed the 5' RACE reads anew with MiXCR; each CDR3 protein has one entry. The data contain roughly 350,000 distinct CDR3 sequences, 25% to 30% of them seen just once; the ten biggest clones take up about 14%. Sequencing input: PBMCs or a T cell subset sorted from them (not recorded which). These receptors were taken from an adult woman who had mild COVID-19 (a few samples of this study predate the infection). Cell type and time point are not known.

This clonotype appeared many times. The V gene is TRBV3-1, the J gene TRBJ2-1; the D gene is possibly TRBD2 (5 bases). The length of the CDR3 is 13 residues. Trimming removed 3 bases at V and 3 bases at J, with 6 bases between. Germline loops: CDR1 LGHDT, CDR2 YNNKEL (reference sequence). In DNA, the CDR3 is TGTGCCAGCAGCCATGGACTCTACAATGAGCAGTTCTTC. This encodes CASSHGLYNEQFF.

This clonotype was counted only a few times. The chain recombines TRBV29-1 with TRBJ2-1, with a weak D call TRBD2 (6 bases). The ends were cut back, 6 bases at V and 0 bases at J, with 12 bases in the middle. The CDR3 is 14 amino acids. Looked up from germline, CDR1 is SQVTM and CDR2 is ANQGSEA. CDR3 amino acids: CSVRGKSSYNEQFF. The CDR3 nucleotides read TGCAGCGTCCGGGGGAAGAGCTCCTACAATGAGCAGTTCTTC.

The rearrangement links TRBV6-1 to TRBJ1-5, with TRBD1 identical over 8 bases. The CDR3 covers 15 residues. Trimming removed 9 bases from V and 3 bases from J; junction bases left unmatched: 10. CDR1 is MNHNS and CDR2 is SASEGT in the germline V gene. In DNA, the CDR3 is TGTGCCAGTATGATGGGACAGGAGCACAATCAGCCCCAGCATTTT. Its protein is CASMMGQEHNQPQHF.

In its sample, this clonotype was seen a few times. The V call is TRBV24-1, the J call TRBJ2-1; 13 nucleotides align to TRBD2. V trimming: 10 bases; J trimming: 5 bases; junction bases outside the gene matches: 4. The CDR3 extends over 14 amino acids. The germline gives CDR1 KGHDR, CDR2 SFDVKD. The CDR3 sequence: CATSGTSGDNEQFF. Written as DNA, the CDR3 is TGTGCCACTTCCGGGACTAGCGGGGACAATGAGCAGTTCTTC.

CDR3 DNA sequence: TGTGCCAGCAGCCGCACTGGTCAGGGCTCCTACGAGCAGTACTTC. Its protein is CASSRTGQGSYEQYF. The V call is TRBV7-6, the J call TRBJ2-7; TRBD1 might be the D (5 bases). V was shortened by 5 bases and J by 0 bases, with 14 bases between the two germline ends. This CDR3 has 15 amino acids. Germline values: CDR1 SGHVS, CDR2 FNYEAQ.

V usage is TRBV6-5 and J usage is TRBJ2-1, with 10 bases fitting TRBD2. Germline-derived CDR1 and CDR2 are MNHEY and SVGAGI. V was pared by 0 bases and J by 8 bases, with 10 bases of the junction left unmatched. This CDR3 comprises 17 residues. CDR3: CASSYSPTSGGAYEQFF. The CDR3 coding sequence is TGTGCCAGCAGTTACTCACCGACCAGCGGGGGGGCCTATGAGCAGTTCTTC.

This clonotype was found a few times. J is TRBJ2-4 and V is TRBV21-1. TRBV21-1 is designated a pseudogene. The CDR3 runs to 15 residues. The CDR3, as DNA: TGTGCCAGCAGCAAACAGCAGAGGGCCAAAAACATTCAGTACTTC. Residues: CASSKQQRAKNIQYF.

This clonotype was detected ten times or more. The chain carries TRBV20-1 and TRBJ2-4; perhaps TRBD1 as D (6 bases). This CDR3 spans 14 amino acids. The V gene's germline CDR1 is DFQATT and CDR2 SNEGSKA (reference sequence). Trimming took off 0 bases at V and 10 bases at J, with 16 bases between the two ends. For the CDR3, the DNA is TGCAGTGCTAGAGATCACTGGGGGCATGATATTCAGTACTTC. The encoded protein is CSARDHWGHDIQYF.

The sample holds a few counts of this clonotype. The J gene is TRBJ2-1, the V gene TRBV7-3; D not certain. The ends were cut back, 4 bases at V and 0 bases at J, with 10 bases in the middle. Looked up from germline, CDR1 is SGHTA and CDR2 is FQGTGA. The CDR3 is 15 residues long. CDR3 DNA sequence: TGTGCCAGCAGCTCGAGTAGTGTCTCCTACAATGAGCAGTTCTTC. This sequence encodes CASSSSSVSYNEQFF.

The chain has TRBV24-1 and TRBJ2-2, with TRBD1 as a possible D gene (5 bases). Germline V CDR1 and CDR2: KGHDR, SFDVKD. There are 17 residues in the CDR3. V was trimmed by 4 bases and J by 0 bases, leaving 14 bases between them. The CDR3 DNA is TGTGCCACCAGTGACCCCCAGGGCCGGGCGAACACCGGGGAGCTGTTTTTT. Translation gives CATSDPQGRANTGELFF.

This CDR3 is CSAREGGRLTEAFF. The CDR3 nucleotides are TGCAGTGCTAGAGAGGGAGGGAGACTCACTGAAGCTTTCTTT. The chain carries TRBV20-1 and TRBJ1-1; D is unresolved. Germline V gene sequence: CDR1 DFQATT, CDR2 SNEGSKA (reference sequence). This CDR3 has 14 residues. V lost 0 bases to trimming and J lost 4 bases, with 12 bases between them.

This clonotype has more than one count but fewer than ten. This chain connects TRBV29-1 to TRBJ2-7; D gene uncertain. The germline V gene has CDR1 SQVTM and CDR2 ANQGSEA. Trimming removed 2 bases at V and 0 bases at J, with 8 bases between. The CDR3 is 13 amino acids. CDR3 DNA: TGCAGCGTTGAATGGGGTCCCTCCTACGAGCAGTACTTC. Translating gives CSVEWGPSYEQYF.

In DNA, the CDR3 is TGTGCCACCAAGGACAGGGACACCGGGGAGCTGTTTTTT. The encoded protein is CATKDRDTGELFF. The chain uses TRBV15 and TRBJ2-2, with TRBD1 identical over 8 bases. In germline, CDR1 is LNHNV, CDR2 YYDKDF (reference sequence). V was clipped by 7 bases and J by 3 bases; unmatched bases: 1. The CDR3 totals 13 residues.

This clonotype was seen more than once but under ten times. The J gene is TRBJ2-1, the V gene TRBV5-6; D unclear. This CDR3 has 14 amino acids. Trimming took 1 base from V and 9 from J, leaving 14 bases between them. The germline gives CDR1 SGHDT, CDR2 YYEEEE. The CDR3 DNA reads as TGTGCCAGCAGCTTGAAAAATAATGCCGGTGAGCAGTTCTTC. As protein: CASSLKNNAGEQFF.

The J gene is TRBJ2-3, the V gene TRBV5-1; 7 bases align to TRBD1. CDR3 length equals 14 residues. After removal of 3 bases from V and 2 bases from J, the junction contained 3 bases not matched to a gene. Germline V CDR1 and CDR2: SGHRS, YFSETQ. The chain's CDR3 is CASSWDRITDTQYF. The CDR3 DNA reads TGCGCCAGCAGCTGGGACAGAATCACAGATACGCAGTATTTT.

The V and J genes are TRBV29-1 and TRBJ1-3; 7 bases fit TRBD1. This CDR3 has 15 residues. V trimming: 7 bases; J trimming: 0 bases; junction bases outside the gene matches: 9. From germline, CDR1 is SQVTM and CDR2 ANQGSEA. CDR3 region: CSARGMGSSGNTIYF. CDR3 in DNA: TGCAGCGCCAGGGGGATGGGGAGCTCTGGAAACACCATATATTTT.

This clonotype was seen at least ten times. The chain recombines TRBV24-1 with TRBJ1-5, with no clear D. There are 11 residues in the CDR3. Trimming stripped 8 bases from V and 5 bases from J, with 6 bases between. CDR1 and CDR2 from the germline V gene are KGHDR and SFDVKD. CDR3 DNA: TGTGCCACCACCGGGTATCAGCCCCAGCATTTT. Translated, it gives CATTGYQPQHF.

The V gene is TRBV9, the J gene TRBJ1-2; D unclear. This CDR3 spans 12 amino acids. Deletions cut 0 bases from V and 7 bases from J, with 7 bases between. Germline values: CDR1 SGDLS, CDR2 YYNGEE. CDR3: CASSVEGRGYTF. CDR3 nucleotide sequence: TGTGCCAGCAGCGTAGAAGGACGTGGCTACACCTTC.

This clonotype was detected many times. The rearrangement uses TRBV7-9 and TRBJ2-7; D is undetermined. The CDR3 runs to 14 residues. Germline V lookup: CDR1 SEHNR, CDR2 FQNEAQ (reference sequence). V was cut by 2 bases and J by 1 base, with 9 bases left in between. CDR3 sequence: CASSLHADSYEQYF. CDR3 DNA: TGTGCCAGCAGCTTACACGCGGATTCCTACGAGCAGTACTTC.

This clonotype has just a few counts. The rearrangement uses TRBV4-1 and TRBJ2-7; TRBD2 aligns across 10 bases. The germline V gene encodes CDR1 MGHRA and CDR2 YSYEKL. The junction had 5 bases not matched to a gene; V was cut back by 3 bases and J by 0 bases. The CDR3 runs 16 residues. CDR3 region: CASSQPTSGDSYEQYF. In DNA form, the CDR3 reads TGCGCCAGCAGCCAGCCAACTAGCGGGGACTCCTACGAGCAGTACTTC.

The table lists this clonotype with a few counts. The chain carries TRBV11-2 and TRBJ2-7; D possibly corresponds to TRBD1 (6 bases). The CDR3 runs to 13 residues. CDR1 and CDR2 from the germline V gene are SGHAT and FQNNGV. Trimming took off 1 base at V and 4 bases at J, with 8 bases between the two ends. As DNA, the CDR3 is TGTGCCAGCAGCTTAGGGACAGAATACGAGCAGTACTTC. Translating it yields CASSLGTEYEQYF.

This clonotype turned up a few times. This chain joins TRBV29-1 and TRBJ2-5; no reliable D call. Trimming took off 0 bases at V and 0 bases at J, with 8 bases between the two ends. The CDR3 sequence is 14 residues long. The V gene's germline CDR1 is SQVTM and CDR2 ANQGSEA. The CDR3: CSVEDEIDQETQYF. CDR3 sequence (DNA): TGCAGCGTTGAAGATGAGATAGACCAAGAGACCCAGTACTTC.

This clonotype occurred a few times. Here the CDR3 reads CASSLDGVHTDTQYF. DNA of the CDR3: TGCGCCAGCAGCTTGGACGGAGTTCACACAGATACGCAGTATTTT. The chain is built from TRBV5-1 and TRBJ2-3; D is ambiguous. The CDR3 covers 15 residues. Per germline, CDR1 SGHRS and CDR2 YFSETQ. The ends were cut back, 0 bases at V and 2 bases at J, with 10 bases in the middle.